A single sample is the source of the 22 T cell receptor beta chains below, sequenced in a study of response to subunit inactivated influenza vaccine. A single record per CDR3 protein comes from TCRdb applying MiXCR to the RT-PCR reads. Here the sample spans 500,000 to 750,000 distinct CDR3 sequences, 14% being singletons. The sequences come from PBMCs from blood, collected 11 to 12 days after vaccination. All receptors derive from a man between 45 and 60 years old who received an inactivated influenza vaccine.

This sequence joins TRBV10-2 and TRBJ1-6; a weak D match, TRBD1 (5 bases). V was cut by 7 bases and J by 6 bases, with 10 bases left in between. The length of the CDR3 is 13 residues. CDR1 and CDR2 from the germline V gene are WSHSY and SAAADI. The CDR3 reads CASTGQANSPLHF. The CDR3, as DNA: TGCGCCAGCACTGGACAAGCTAATTCACCCCTCCACTTT.

The rearrangement joins TRBV29-1 to TRBJ2-7, with 9 bases aligning to TRBD1. V gave up 8 bases and J gave up 2 bases; unmatched junction bases: 7. The length of the CDR3 is 13 residues. The germline V gene has CDR1 SQVTM and CDR2 ANQGSEA. CDR3 residues: CSTSGTGTYEQYF. The DNA of the CDR3 is TGCAGCACTTCCGGGACAGGGACCTACGAGCAGTACTTC.

This clonotype was detected ten times or more. The chain combines TRBV28 with TRBJ1-3, with a possible D match to TRBD1 (6 bases). Germline V lookup: CDR1 MDHEN, CDR2 SYDVKM. The germline V and J ends were trimmed by 3 bases and 4 bases, with 13 bases remaining between them. The CDR3 has 15 amino acids. This CDR3 is CASSFGGAHGNTIYF. DNA of the CDR3: TGTGCCAGCAGTTTCGGGGGGGCGCACGGAAACACCATATATTTT.

The J gene is TRBJ2-3, the V gene TRBV18; a possible D gene is TRBD2 (7 bases). The CDR3 contains 16 residues. V lost 2 bases to trimming and J lost 4 bases, with 16 bases between them. Per the germline V gene, CDR1 is KGHSH and CDR2 is LQKENI. CDR3 residues: CASSPFSGGASDTQYF. The DNA of the CDR3 is TGTGCCAGCTCACCATTTTCGGGGGGCGCTTCAGATACGCAGTATTTT.

This clonotype appeared a few times. The chain recombines TRBV19 with TRBJ2-7, with 9 positions matching TRBD1. The CDR3 runs to 15 residues. In germline, CDR1 is LNHDA, CDR2 SQIVND (reference sequence). V was clipped by 4 bases and J by 0 bases; unmatched bases: 4. CDR3 in amino acids: CASSRDRASSYEQYF. The DNA for the CDR3 is TGTGCCAGTAGTAGGGACAGGGCGTCCTCCTACGAGCAGTACTTC.

This clonotype appeared a few times. The V call is TRBV15, the J call TRBJ1-3; D unclear. V dropped 0 bases and J dropped 4 bases, with 10 bases sitting between them. CDR3 length equals 15 residues. The germline gives CDR1 LNHNV, CDR2 YYDKDF (reference sequence). CDR3 region: CATSRDPGNGNTIYF. CDR3 DNA sequence: TGTGCCACCAGCAGAGATCCGGGGAACGGAAACACCATATATTTT.

This clonotype was detected a few times. The chain joins TRBV24-1 to TRBJ2-5, with D maybe TRBD1 (5 bases). This CDR3 has 15 amino acids. V lost 2 bases to trimming and J lost 2 bases, with 11 bases between them. Looked up from germline, CDR1 is KGHDR and CDR2 is SFDVKD. The CDR3 bases are TGTGCCACCAGTGATTCGACAGTGGTACAAGAGACCCAGTACTTC. Translation gives CATSDSTVVQETQYF.

The CDR3 DNA sequence: TGTGCCAGCAGTGTGGTGGGAAGGGGCAATGAGCAGTTCTTC. Translation gives CASSVVGRGNEQFF. The chain recombines TRBV2 with TRBJ2-1; D might be TRBD1 (5 bases). Germline CDR1 and CDR2: SNHLY and FYNNEI. With 4 bases removed from V and 6 bases from J, the gap between germline ends came to 13 bases. The CDR3 is made up of 14 amino acids.

This clonotype was seen repeatedly, ten times or more. This sequence joins TRBV4-3 and TRBJ2-2; TRBD1 aligns across 7 bases. This CDR3 has 15 amino acids. Germline V gives CDR1 LGHNA, CDR2 YSLEER. Trimming at V came to 2 bases and at J to 6 bases, leaving 6 bases not matched to a gene. CDR3 bases: TGCGCCAGCAGCCAAACAGGGGTCGGGGCCGGGGAGCTGTTTTTT. It is translated as CASSQTGVGAGELFF.

The chain combines TRBV11-1 with TRBJ2-1; D unresolved. Germline V lookup: CDR1 SGHAT, CDR2 FQDESV (reference sequence). The CDR3 length is 15 residues. Between the trimmed V and J ends, which lost 2 bases and 7 bases, there was a span of 15 bases. CDR3 nucleotide sequence: TGTGCCAGCAGCTTATCCGGGTTAGTCGGGAATGAGCAGTTCTTC. This sequence encodes CASSLSGLVGNEQFF.

This clonotype was observed a handful of times. The chain recombines TRBV6-4 with TRBJ2-1, with a tentative D call TRBD2 (6 bases). Trimming stripped 1 base from V and 0 bases from J, with 10 bases between. This CDR3 comprises 16 residues. In germline, CDR1 is MRHNA, CDR2 SNTAGT. The CDR3 DNA reads TGTGCCAGCAGTGACTGGGGGGTAGACTCCTACAATGAGCAGTTCTTC. Its translation is CASSDWGVDSYNEQFF.

This clonotype was observed a single time. This rearrangement joins TRBV10-1 to TRBJ2-3; no clear D gene. The germline V gene encodes CDR1 WNHNN and CDR2 SYGVQD (reference sequence). The CDR3 contains 13 residues. Trimming shortened V by 5 bases and J by 11 bases, and 17 bases separated the two germline ends. DNA for the CDR3: TGCGCCAGCAGTCGAGTCCACGACGAGCTGCAGTATTTT. Its translation is CASSRVHDELQYF.

Many counts were recorded for this clonotype. The rearrangement links TRBV5-1 to TRBJ2-1; 8 positions match TRBD2. The CDR3 is 15 residues long. V shed 6 bases, J shed 10 bases, and the junction held 15 bases outside the gene matches. Per the germline V gene, CDR1 is SGHRS and CDR2 is YFSETQ. The DNA of the CDR3 is TGCGCCAGCACCGCAGGGGCGGGGGGCCCAAGGGAGCAGTTCTTC. Protein product: CASTAGAGGPREQFF. The full variable domain, completed using reference TRBV5-1 and TRBJ2-1, is KAGVTQTPRYLIKTRGQQVTLSCSPISGHRSVSWYQQTPGQGLQFLFEYFSETQRNKGNFPGRFSGRQFSNSRSEMNVSTLELGDSALYLCASTAGAGGPREQFFGPGTRLTVL.

In its sample, this clonotype was seen a few times. The chain carries TRBV29-1 and TRBJ2-1; D uncertain. CDR1 and CDR2 (germline): SQVTM, ANQGSEA. The CDR3 extends over 15 amino acids. V lost 4 bases, J lost 5 bases, and 18 bases lay in between. Here the CDR3 DNA reads TGCAGCGTTGTTTTCCGCCTGGGGTACAACAATGAGCAGTTCTTC. As protein: CSVVFRLGYNNEQFF.

This sequence joins TRBV6-2 or TRBV6-3 and TRBJ2-3; 10 positions agree with TRBD2. Germline V gene lookup returns CDR1 MNHEY and CDR2 SVGEGT. V was pared by 6 bases and J by 2 bases, with 5 bases of the junction left unmatched. This CDR3 is 15 amino acids long. Here the CDR3 DNA reads TGTGCCAGCAGACGAGCGGGGGGGAACACAGATACGCAGTATTTT. Its protein product is CASRRAGGNTDTQYF.

The V and J genes are TRBV29-1 and TRBJ2-1; D is ambiguous. Per germline, CDR1 SQVTM and CDR2 ANQGSEA. The CDR3 is 11 amino acids. Trimming took off 2 bases at V and 9 bases at J, with 8 bases between the two ends. The CDR3 sequence: CSVEIGGEQFF. The CDR3 DNA is TGCAGCGTTGAAATTGGTGGTGAGCAGTTCTTC.

The chain recombines TRBV2 with TRBJ2-7; 10 bases fit TRBD2. The CDR3 spans 16 residues. Germline CDR1 and CDR2: SNHLY and FYNNEI. Trimming removed 6 bases from V and 2 bases from J; junction bases left unmatched: 10. The CDR3 nucleotides read TGTGCCAGCAGAGGGACTAGCGCTTTCAAACCCTACGAGCAGTACTTC. This translates into CASRGTSAFKPYEQYF.

In its sample, this clonotype was seen a few times. V and J are TRBV10-2 and TRBJ1-1; a possible D gene is TRBD1 (6 bases). The V end lost 9 bases, the J end lost 5 bases, and 13 bases lay between the germline ends. CDR3 length: 12 residues. Germline V gene sequence: CDR1 WSHSY, CDR2 SAAADI. For the CDR3, the DNA is TGCGCCAGTGTCAAAGGGGGGACTGAAGCTTTCTTT. Translated, it gives CASVKGGTEAFF.

This sequence joins TRBV27 and TRBJ2-1, with 9 bases lining up with TRBD2. Germline V gene sequence: CDR1 MNHEY, CDR2 SMNVEV (reference sequence). This CDR3 spans 18 amino acids. With 0 bases clipped from V and 5 bases from J, the junction kept 11 bases outside the gene matches. For the CDR3, the DNA is TGTGCCAGCAGTTTATCGGTCCTTAGCGGGGGTCAGAACAATGAGCAGTTCTTC. Its translation is CASSLSVLSGGQNNEQFF.

V and J are TRBV20-1 and TRBJ1-6, with 10 bases identical to TRBD1. The junction had 12 bases not matched to a gene; V was cut back by 6 bases and J by 10 bases. Germline V gives CDR1 DFQATT, CDR2 SNEGSKA (reference sequence). The CDR3 spans 15 residues. The chain's CDR3 is CSARPRDRGRSPLHF. In DNA form, the CDR3 reads TGCAGTGCCCGACCCCGGGACAGGGGTCGATCACCCCTCCACTTT.

The chain links TRBV15 to TRBJ1-2; tentatively, D is TRBD1 (6 bases). V was cut by 4 bases and J by 6 bases, with 21 bases left in between. The CDR3 contains 16 residues. Germline CDR1 is LNHNV and CDR2 is YYDKDF (reference sequence). The CDR3 coding sequence is TGTGCCACCAGCATTAGTTCGGGGCAGGGGATAAATGGCTACACCTTC. As protein: CATSISSGQGINGYTF.

The chain links TRBV7-2 to TRBJ2-1, with a tentative D call TRBD2 (5 bases). This CDR3 is built from 14 residues. Deletions cut 1 base from V and 7 bases from J, with 11 bases between. Germline lookup yields CDR1 SGHTA and CDR2 FQGNSA. The CDR3 reads CASSLVRGRNEQFF. In DNA, the CDR3 is TGTGCCAGCAGCTTAGTTCGGGGAAGGAATGAGCAGTTCTTC.